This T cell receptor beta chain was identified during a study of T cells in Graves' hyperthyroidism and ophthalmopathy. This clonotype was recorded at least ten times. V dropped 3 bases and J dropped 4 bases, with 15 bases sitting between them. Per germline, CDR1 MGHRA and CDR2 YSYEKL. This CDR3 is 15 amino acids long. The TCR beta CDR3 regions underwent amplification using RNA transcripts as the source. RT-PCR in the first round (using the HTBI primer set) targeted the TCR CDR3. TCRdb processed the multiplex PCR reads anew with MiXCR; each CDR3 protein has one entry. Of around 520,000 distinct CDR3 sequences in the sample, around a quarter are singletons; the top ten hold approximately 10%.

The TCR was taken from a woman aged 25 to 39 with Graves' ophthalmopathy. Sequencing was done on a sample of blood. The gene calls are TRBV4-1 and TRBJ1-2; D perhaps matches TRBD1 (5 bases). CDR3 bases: TGCGCCAGCAGCCATCCCGTAGGGGCACCCTATGGCTACACCTTC. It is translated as CASSHPVGAPYGYTF.